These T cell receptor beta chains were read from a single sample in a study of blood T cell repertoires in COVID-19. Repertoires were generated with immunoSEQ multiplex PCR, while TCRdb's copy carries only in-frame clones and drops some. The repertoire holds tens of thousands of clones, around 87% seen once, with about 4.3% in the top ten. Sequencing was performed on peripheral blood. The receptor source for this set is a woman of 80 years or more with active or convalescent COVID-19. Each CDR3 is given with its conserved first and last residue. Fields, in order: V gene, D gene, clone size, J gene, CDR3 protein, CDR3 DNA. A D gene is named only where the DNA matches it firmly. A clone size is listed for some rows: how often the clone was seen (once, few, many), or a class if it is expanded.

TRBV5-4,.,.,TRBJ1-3,CASSLNGVGNTIYF,TGTGCCAGCAGTTTGAACGGGGTTGGAAACACCATATATTTT
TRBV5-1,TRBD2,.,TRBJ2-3,CASSPAPTSGTPDTQYF,TGCGCCAGCAGCCCGGCCCCGACTAGCGGGACCCCAGATACGCAGTATTTT
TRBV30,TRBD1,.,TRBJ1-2,CAWTEVDRANYGYTF,TGTGCCTGGACTGAAGTCGACAGGGCGAACTATGGCTACACCTTC
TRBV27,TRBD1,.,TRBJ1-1,CASIADRADTEAFF,TGTGCCAGCATTGCGGACAGGGCGGACACTGAAGCTTTCTTT
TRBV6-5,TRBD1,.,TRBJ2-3,CASISRGPATDTQYF,TGTGCCAGTATATCCAGGGGGCCGGCCACAGATACGCAGTATTTT
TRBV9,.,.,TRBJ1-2,CASRSGDYGYTF,TGTGCCAGCCGGAGTGGAGACTATGGCTACACCTTC
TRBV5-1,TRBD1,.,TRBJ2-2,CASSRTGKANTGELFF,TGCGCCAGCAGCCGGACAGGGAAGGCGAACACCGGGGAGCTGTTTTTT
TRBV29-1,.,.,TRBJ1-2,CSVGGPPGQTSEYGYTF,TGCAGCGTTGGGGGCCCACCGGGCCAGACTTCCGAATATGGCTACACCTTC
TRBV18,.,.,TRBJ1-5,CASLLTGVTQHF,TGTGCCAGCTTACTGACTGGAGTCACCCAGCATTTT
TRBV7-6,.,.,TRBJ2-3,CASSTSSALLADTQYF,TGTGCCAGCAGCACCTCTAGCGCCCTTTTGGCAGATACGCAGTATTTT
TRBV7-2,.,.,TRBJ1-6,CASSTMAPGNSPLHF,TGTGCCAGCAGCACGATGGCCCCGGGGAATTCACCCCTCCACTTT
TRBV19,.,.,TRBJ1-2,CASSLLYQTDYGYTF,TGTGCCAGTAGTCTTCTTTATCAGACAGACTATGGCTACACCTTC
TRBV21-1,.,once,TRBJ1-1,CASPRGGAAEAFF,TGTGCCAGCCCTAGGGGGGGGGCAGCTGAAGCTTTCTTT
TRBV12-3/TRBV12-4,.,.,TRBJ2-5,CASSALIQETQYF,TGTGCCAGCAGTGCCCTAATCCAAGAGACCCAGTACTTC